Following are 30 T cell receptor beta chains from one sample sequenced in a study of Ad26.COV2.S vaccination and SARS-CoV-2 variants. The assay was immunoSEQ multiplex PCR, and TCRdb's table has in-frame clones only and misses some. The sample contains approximately 250,000 clones, roughly nine tenths of which appear only once. Treatment meaning: 15 to 20 received Ad26.COV2.S at low or high dose, single or two shots; 5 received placebo; per-sample allocation not given. Collection of samples fell on day 63 after the first vaccine or placebo injection. Source: peripheral blood, taken in a trial of Ad26.COV2.S vaccine versus placebo. These TCRs come from a person between 18 and 65 years old who received the Ad26.COV2.S COVID-19 vaccine or a placebo.

This chain joins TRBV21-1 and TRBJ2-3; the DNA was not used to check the table's D call, TRBD1. TRBV21-1 is given as a pseudogene. The CDR3 runs 12 residues. The CDR3 nucleotides read TGTGCTAGCAGCGTCCAGACAGATACGCAGTATTTT. It yields the protein CASSVQTDTQYF.

The chain recombines TRBV15 with TRBJ1-5; possibly TRBD1 for D (5 bases). The CDR3 is made up of 12 amino acids. V was pared by 0 bases and J by 11 bases, with 8 bases between. CDR1 is LNHNV and CDR2 is YYDKDF in the germline V gene (reference sequence). The CDR3 reads CATSRDRGAQHF. DNA for the CDR3: TGTGCCACCAGCAGAGATCGAGGGGCCCAGCATTTT. Drawing the rest from reference TRBV15 and TRBJ1-5, the complete variable domain is DAMVIQNPRYQVTQFGKPVTLSCSQTLNHNVMYWYQQKSSQAPKLLFHYYDKDFNNEADTPDNFQSRRPNTSFCFLDIRSPGLGDTAMYLCATSRDRGAQHFGDGTRLSIL.

The V and J genes are TRBV6-2 or TRBV6-3 and TRBJ2-6, with D unresolved. Between the trimmed V and J ends, which lost 6 bases and 0 bases, there was a span of 9 bases. CDR3 length: 15 amino acids. Germline values: CDR1 MNHEY, CDR2 SVGEGT. The chain's CDR3 is CASSPPISGANVLTF. The DNA of the CDR3 is TGTGCCAGCAGCCCTCCGATCTCTGGGGCCAACGTCCTGACTTTC.

This rearrangement joins TRBV9 to TRBJ2-2; TRBD2 agrees at 7 bases. Germline V lookup: CDR1 SGDLS, CDR2 YYNGEE. CDR3 length equals 15 residues. Losses at the gene ends were 0 bases for V and 5 bases for J; bases not matched to a gene: 4. The CDR3 DNA reads as TGTGCCAGCAGCGTAGAATCGGGAGGAACCGGGGAGCTGTTTTTT. It specifies CASSVESGGTGELFF.

This clone has a single count. CDR3 DNA sequence: TGTGCCAGCAGCCACTCCGGGACAGGGAGGGAAAAACTGTTTTTT. As protein: CASSHSGTGREKLFF. V gene TRBV11-2 combines with J gene TRBJ1-4, with TRBD1 identical over 9 bases. The CDR3 loop spans 15 amino acids. Trimming took 5 bases from V and 8 from J; bases not matched to a gene: 9. The germline V gene has CDR1 SGHAT and CDR2 FQNNGV.

This chain uses TRBV5-4 with TRBJ2-2; D call uncertain. V shed 0 bases and J shed 6 bases, with 9 bases lying between them. The length of the CDR3 is 14 residues. Germline CDR1 reads SGHNT; CDR2 reads YYREEE (reference sequence). The CDR3 DNA is TGTGCCAGCAGCTTGGCAGGACCGGCCGGGGAGCTGTTTTTT. This codes for CASSLAGPAGELFF.

The table lists this clone with a few counts. One end of the junction varies from germline; a read error may be responsible. The V call is TRBV5-4, the J call TRBJ2-1, with D unclear. The CDR3 spans 12 residues. CDR1 and CDR2 from the germline V gene are SGHNT and YYREEE (reference sequence). CDR3 protein: CASSQTNKEQFF. The CDR3 bases are TGTGCCAGCAGCCAAACGAACAAGGAGCAGTTCTTC.

V gene TRBV4-3 combines with J gene TRBJ1-2; TRBD1 matches at 7 bases. V shed 5 bases and J 6 bases; nucleotides not matched to a gene: 12. Germline CDR1 is LGHNA and CDR2 is YSLEER. The CDR3 totals 15 residues. The CDR3 DNA sequence: TGCGCCAGCAGCAAATACAGGACAGGTGGGGATGGCTACACCTTC. Amino acid sequence: CASSKYRTGGDGYTF.

This sequence joins TRBV7-9 and TRBJ2-5; 11 positions match TRBD1. Germline CDR1 is SEHNR and CDR2 is FQNEAQ (reference sequence). V was pared by 4 bases and J by 2 bases, with 12 bases of the junction left unmatched. This CDR3 region has 18 residues. The CDR3 bases are TGTGCCAGCAGCTCAGGACAGGGGGCGCGAGCGGGGCAAGAGACCCAGTACTTC. Amino acid sequence: CASSSGQGARAGQETQYF. Full variable domain (remainder filled in from reference TRBV7-9 and TRBJ2-5): DTGVSQNPRHKITKRGQNVTFRCDPISEHNRLYWYRQTLGQGPEFLTYFQNEAQLEKSRLLSDRFSAERPKGSFSTLEIQRTEQGDSAMYLCASSSGQGARAGQETQYFGPGTRLLVL.

J is TRBJ1-2 and V is TRBV23-1; 7 nucleotides line up with TRBD1. TRBV23-1 is an ORF for which the function is uncertain. The length of the CDR3 is 13 residues. V was pared by 9 bases and J by 2 bases, with 6 bases of the junction left unmatched. The CDR3 coding sequence is TGCGCCAGATACAGGGGTTGGAACTATGGCTACACCTTC. This gives the protein CARYRGWNYGYTF.

The chain couples TRBV3-1 (or the pseudogene TRBV3-2) to TRBJ1-6; TRBD1 matches 9 bases. The length of the CDR3 is 15 residues. The V gene's germline CDR1 is LGHDT and CDR2 YNNKEL (reference sequence). J was trimmed by 7 bases and V by 4 bases; bases with no gene match: 5. The CDR3 here is CASSLRTGVNSPLHF. The CDR3 DNA sequence: TGTGCCAGCAGCCTCCGGACAGGGGTCAATTCACCCCTCCACTTT.

The genes are TRBV7-6 and TRBJ2-5; D is perhaps TRBD1 (5 bases). CDR1 SGHVS and CDR2 FNYEAQ come from the germline V gene. Trimming took 1 base from V and 5 from J, leaving 8 bases between them. CDR3 size: 13 residues. The CDR3: CASSLGGRETQYF. In nucleotides, the CDR3 is TGTGCCAGCAGCTTAGGGGGCCGGGAGACCCAGTACTTC.

The chain couples TRBV5-1 to TRBJ1-3, with 7 bases identical to TRBD1. V was pared by 5 bases and J by 3 bases, with 5 bases of the junction left unmatched. The V gene's germline CDR1 is SGHRS and CDR2 YFSETQ. CDR3 length equals 14 residues. DNA for the CDR3: TGCGCCAGCAGGCCAGGGGGACATGGAAACACCATATATTTT. Its protein product is CASRPGGHGNTIYF.

The V gene is TRBV4-3, the J gene TRBJ2-7; 9 bases fit TRBD1. The CDR3 loop spans 13 amino acids. In germline, CDR1 is LGHNA, CDR2 YSLEER. The J segment lost 6 bases and the V segment lost 4 bases, leaving 4 bases of the junction unmatched. The CDR3 region has the DNA TGCGCCAGCAGCCGTACGACAGGGGGCGAGCAGTACTTC. Its translation: CASSRTTGGEQYF.

The chain carries TRBV6-1 and TRBJ1-2, with D hard to call. Germline assignment: CDR1 MNHNS and CDR2 SASEGT. V dropped 0 bases and J dropped 4 bases, with 6 bases sitting between them. The CDR3 loop spans 13 amino acids. The CDR3 sequence: CASSEARGYGYTF. DNA of the CDR3: TGTGCCAGCAGTGAAGCTCGAGGCTATGGCTACACCTTC.

J is TRBJ2-3 and V is TRBV7-9, with TRBD2 matching over 16 bases. Trimming cost V 4 bases and J 6 bases; bases outside gene matches: 10. Germline assignment: CDR1 SEHNR and CDR2 FQNEAQ (reference sequence). The CDR3 is 18 amino acids. This CDR3 is CASSWGLAGGQPSDTQYF. CDR3 nucleotide sequence: TGTGCCAGCAGCTGGGGACTAGCGGGGGGGCAACCCTCCGATACGCAGTATTTT.

The chain joins TRBV7-2 to TRBJ1-2; possibly TRBD1 for D (6 bases). The V gene lost 6 bases and the J gene lost 3 bases, with 14 bases spanning the gap. Per the germline V gene, CDR1 is SGHTA and CDR2 is FQGNSA. The CDR3 loop spans 14 amino acids. The CDR3 DNA is TGTGCCAGCAGTTCCTACAGGGTGGACTATGGCTACACCTTC. The encoded protein is CASSSYRVDYGYTF.

V usage is TRBV6-2 or TRBV6-3 and J usage is TRBJ2-5; possible D gene TRBD2, 5 bases. Germline V CDR1 and CDR2: MNHEY, SVGEGT. The CDR3 has 16 amino acids. Trimming took off 4 bases at V and 4 bases at J, with 19 bases between the two ends. The CDR3 coding sequence is TGTGCCAGCAGTTCCCGGTCTAGCCGAAGGGCAGAGACCCAGTACTTC. Its translation: CASSSRSSRRAETQYF.

The V call is TRBV19, the J call TRBJ2-1; 14 nucleotides line up with TRBD2. V was pared by 5 bases and J by 9 bases, with 6 bases of the junction left unmatched. The CDR3 is made up of 15 amino acids. CDR1 is LNHDA and CDR2 is SQIVND in the germline V gene (reference sequence). CDR3 amino acids: CASSFGLAGGIEQFF. CDR3 DNA: TGTGCCAGTAGTTTTGGACTAGCGGGAGGAATTGAGCAGTTCTTC.

This clone was recorded once. The rearrangement joins TRBV5-4 to TRBJ2-1; a possible D gene is TRBD1 (6 bases). This CDR3 spans 18 amino acids. V was cut by 4 bases and J by 0 bases, with 20 bases left in between. CDR1 SGHNT and CDR2 YYREEE come from the germline V gene (reference sequence). CDR3 in DNA: TGTGCCAGCAGCCGCTCAAAAAGGGGGTTAACCTCCTACAATGAGCAGTTCTTC. Protein sequence: CASSRSKRGLTSYNEQFF.

This chain uses TRBV6-5 with TRBJ2-7; D is unresolved. This CDR3 has 11 residues. From germline, CDR1 is MNHEY and CDR2 SVGAGI. V was cut by 8 bases and J by 1 base, with 6 bases left in between. Here the CDR3 DNA reads TGTGCCAGCTGGGGTTCCTACGAGCAGTACTTC. This gives the protein CASWGSYEQYF.

CDR3 protein: CSAPFGTIGFF. The CDR3, as DNA: TGCAGTGCCCCATTCGGGACAATTGGTTTCTTT. The V and J genes are TRBV20-1 and TRBJ1-1, with D perhaps TRBD1 (6 bases). CDR3 length: 11 amino acids. Germline V gives CDR1 DFQATT, CDR2 SNEGSKA (reference sequence). V gave up 6 bases and J gave up 13 bases, with 18 bases separating them.

In this sample, this clone turned up once. V gene TRBV4-3 combines with J gene TRBJ2-7; 13 nucleotides align to TRBD2. CDR3 length equals 15 residues. Germline V lookup: CDR1 LGHNA, CDR2 YSLEER. The trim removed 5 bases at V and 4 bases at J, leaving 5 bases unmatched. DNA of the CDR3: TGCGCCAGCAGCACCCGGACTAGCGGGGGATACGAGCAGTACTTC. Amino acids: CASSTRTSGGYEQYF.

This clone was detected once. The same CDR3 also results from other DNA sequences found in this sample. This chain uses TRBV19 with TRBJ2-5; D possibly uses TRBD1 or TRBD2 (5 bases each). Germline V gene data show CDR1 as LNHDA and CDR2 as SQIVND (reference sequence). Between the trimmed V and J ends, which lost 1 base and 5 bases, there was a span of 11 bases. The CDR3 is made up of 14 amino acids. For the CDR3, the DNA is TGTGCCAGTAGTATAGGCCTAGCAGGGGAGACCCAGTACTTC. Protein product: CASSIGLAGETQYF.

The rearrangement joins TRBV7-2 to TRBJ1-1, with 8 bases identical to TRBD1. The junction had 7 bases not matched to a gene; V was cut back by 5 bases and J by 5 bases. Germline V lookup: CDR1 SGHTA, CDR2 FQGNSA. The CDR3 is 14 amino acids. The CDR3 coding sequence is TGTGCCAGCAGCCCGGACAGGGCTCGGACTGAAGCTTTCTTT. Its translation is CASSPDRARTEAFF.

The genes are TRBV4-2 and TRBJ1-2; D is perhaps TRBD1 (5 bases). In germline, CDR1 is LGHNA, CDR2 YNFKEQ. The CDR3 consists of 15 residues. The V end was cut by 1 base, the J end by 8 bases, with 17 bases between. As DNA, the CDR3 is TGTGCCAGCAGCCAAGGATTCCAGGGTAGTAGAGGCTACACCTTC. Its translation: CASSQGFQGSRGYTF.

The chain couples TRBV5-6 to TRBJ1-4, with TRBD1 matching over 7 bases. CDR1 SGHDT and CDR2 YYEEEE come from the germline V gene. This CDR3 region has 14 residues. Trimming removed 6 bases from V and 6 bases from J; junction bases left unmatched: 8. The CDR3 DNA follows: TGTGCCAGCACCCAGGACAGGCGACATGAAAAACTGTTTTTT. Its translation: CASTQDRRHEKLFF.

The chain uses TRBV25-1 and TRBJ1-4; tentative D call: TRBD1 (6 bases). The V and J ends lost 4 bases and 2 bases respectively, with 11 bases between them. CDR1 and CDR2 from the germline V gene are MGHDK and SYGVNS. CDR3 length equals 15 residues. The CDR3 DNA sequence: TGTGCCAGCAGTGGAGGGGGGGCTACTAATGAAAAACTGTTTTTT. This codes for CASSGGGATNEKLFF.

The rearrangement links TRBV7-9 to TRBJ2-7; 9 bases match TRBD1. CDR3 length: 16 residues. Germline V CDR1 and CDR2: SEHNR, FQNEAQ (reference sequence). Trimming took 5 bases from V and 0 from J; bases not matched to a gene: 8. CDR3 in amino acids: CASSAPGTGTSYEQYF. For the CDR3, the DNA is TGTGCCAGCAGCGCTCCAGGGACAGGGACCTCCTACGAGCAGTACTTC.

This sequence joins TRBV7-9 and TRBJ1-2; D might be TRBD1 (6 bases). The ends were cut back, 0 bases at V and 3 bases at J, with 8 bases in the middle. Germline V gene data show CDR1 as SEHNR and CDR2 as FQNEAQ (reference sequence). CDR3 size: 14 residues. In nucleotides, the CDR3 is TGTGCCAGCAGCTTAGCGTCAGGGGACTATGGCTACACCTTC. It codes for CASSLASGDYGYTF. Full variable domain (outside the CDR3, taken from reference TRBV7-9 and TRBJ1-2): DTGVSQNPRHKITKRGQNVTFRCDPISEHNRLYWYRQTLGQGPEFLTYFQNEAQLEKSRLLSDRFSAERPKGSFSTLEIQRTEQGDSAMYLCASSLASGDYGYTFGSGTRLTVV.